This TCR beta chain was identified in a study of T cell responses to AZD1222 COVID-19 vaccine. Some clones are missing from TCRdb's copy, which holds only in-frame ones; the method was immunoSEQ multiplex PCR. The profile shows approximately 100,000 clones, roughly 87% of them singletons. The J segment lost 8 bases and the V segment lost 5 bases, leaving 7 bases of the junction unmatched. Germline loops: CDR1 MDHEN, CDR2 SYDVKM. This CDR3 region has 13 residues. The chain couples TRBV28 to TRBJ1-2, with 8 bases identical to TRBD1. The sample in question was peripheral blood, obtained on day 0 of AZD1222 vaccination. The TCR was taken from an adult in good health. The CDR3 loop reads CASSPAGGGGYTF. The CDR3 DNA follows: TGTGCCAGCAGTCCTGCAGGGGGCGGGGGCTACACCTTC.